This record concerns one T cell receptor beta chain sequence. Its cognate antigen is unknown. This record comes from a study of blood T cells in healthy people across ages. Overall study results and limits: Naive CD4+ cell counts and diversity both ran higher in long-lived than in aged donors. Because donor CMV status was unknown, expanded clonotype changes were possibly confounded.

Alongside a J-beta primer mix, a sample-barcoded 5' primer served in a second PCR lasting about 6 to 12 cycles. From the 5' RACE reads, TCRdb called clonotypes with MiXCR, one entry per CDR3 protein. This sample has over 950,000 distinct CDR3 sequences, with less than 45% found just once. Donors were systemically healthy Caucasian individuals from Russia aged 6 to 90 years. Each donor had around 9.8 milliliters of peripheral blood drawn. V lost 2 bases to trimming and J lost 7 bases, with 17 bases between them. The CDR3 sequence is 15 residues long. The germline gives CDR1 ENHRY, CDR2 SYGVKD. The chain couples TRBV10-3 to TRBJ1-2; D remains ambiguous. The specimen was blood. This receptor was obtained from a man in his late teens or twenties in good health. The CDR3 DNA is TGTGCCATCAGTGAGGCGGGCAGTACGTTATCTGGCTACACCTTC. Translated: CAISEAGSTLSGYTF.